These T cell receptor beta chains were read from a single sample in a study of OX40 agonist ivuxolimab in advanced cancers. Repertoires were generated with immunoSEQ multiplex PCR, while TCRdb's copy carries only in-frame clones and drops some. The sample has some 62,000 clones, just under 85% seen once. Here the sequenced sample was CD4+ or CD8+ T cells sorted from blood, taken in a trial of the OX40 agonist ivuxolimab. Receptors originate from an adult with an advanced solid tumor such as melanoma, head and neck, liver or kidney cancer. The CDR3 runs from the conserved cysteine through the conserved F or W. The order of the fields is J gene, D gene, clone size, V gene, CDR3 DNA, CDR3 protein. A D gene is named only where the DNA matches it firmly. Size is omitted from some rows. Given values are once, few, many or a class for expanded clones.

>TRBJ2-3|-|-|TRBV28
TGTGCCAGCAACGTTCGACAGGCTCCGAGCACAGATACGCAGTATTTT
CASNVRQAPSTDTQYF
>TRBJ1-5|-|-|TRBV10-1
TGCGCCAGCAGATGGGGGCAGCCCCAGCATTTT
CASRWGQPQHF
>TRBJ2-7|TRBD1|once|TRBV5-1
TGCGCCAGCAGGGGGGGACAGGGGTGGAAAGAGCAGTACTTC
CASRGGQGWKEQYF
>TRBJ1-5|-|-|TRBV27
TGTGCCAGCAGTTTAGAGTGGGGTCAGCCCCAGCATTTT
CASSLEWGQPQHF
>TRBJ2-1|-|-|TRBV5-4
TGTGCCAGCAGCTTGTTTAGCGGAGCCGAGCAGTTCTTC
CASSLFSGAEQFF
>TRBJ2-5|-|-|TRBV27
TGTGCCAGCAGTTCGAGAGCATTAAGGGAGACCCAGTACTTC
CASSSRALRETQYF
>TRBJ1-1|TRBD1|-|TRBV28
TGTGCCAGCAGTTTGGACAGGGGAGGCACTGAAGCTTTCTTT
CASSLDRGGTEAFF
>TRBJ2-5|-|once|TRBV15
TGTGCCACCAGCCCTCGTATAGGTAGCGTTCAAGAGACCCAGTACTTC
CATSPRIGSVQETQYF
>TRBJ1-1|TRBD1|-|TRBV19
TGTGCCAGTAACAGGGGGGTGGGGCGTATGGGAAACACTGAAGCTTTCTTT
CASNRGVGRMGNTEAFF
>TRBJ1-6|-|-|TRBV7-2
TGTGCCAGCAGCTTAGTTCAGGGCTCACGTTCACCCCTCCACTTT
CASSLVQGSRSPLHF
>TRBJ2-2|-|-|TRBV5-1
TGCGCCAGCAGCGAGGACAGTCTTGGAGCGGCGAACACCGGGGAGCTGTTTTTT
CASSEDSLGAANTGELFF
>TRBJ2-1|TRBD2|-|TRBV5-1
TGCGCCAGCTCTCAAGGGGCGGGAGACAATGAGCAGTTCTTC
CASSQGAGDNEQFF
>TRBJ1-3|-|-|TRBV30
TGTGCCTGGAGTGTTGTGGACACCATATATTTT
CAWSVVDTIYF
>TRBJ1-2|-|-|TRBV4-1
TGCGCCAGCAGCCAAGGGGCCCTCTCCCGGGACAATAACTATGGCTACACCTTC
CASSQGALSRDNNYGYTF
>TRBJ1-2|-|-|TRBV14
TGTGCCAGCAGCCAAGGGAATAACTATGGCTACACCTTC
CASSQGNNYGYTF
>TRBJ2-7|-|few|TRBV10-1
TGCGCCAGCAGTGAATACGCGGATCCCTACGAGCAGTACTTC
CASSEYADPYEQYF
>TRBJ2-1|-|-|TRBV19
TGTGCCAGTAGTATAATGGACGAGGAGCAGTTCTTC
CASSIMDEEQFF
>TRBJ1-2|-|once|TRBV25-1
TGTGCCAGCAGTACCGTGGGAAAGACCTATGGCTACACCTTC
CASSTVGKTYGYTF
>TRBJ2-7|-|few|TRBV4-3
TGCGCCAGCAGCCAAGATGTGACGGAACACTACGAGCAGTACTTC
CASSQDVTEHYEQYF
>TRBJ1-2|-|-|TRBV20-1
TGCAGTGCTAGAGGGGGGGCGGGAGATACCTTC
CSARGGAGDTF
>TRBJ2-7|-|-|TRBV14
TGTGCCAGCAGCCCTGCCTTTGGACTTGAGGACTACGAGCAGTACTTC
CASSPAFGLEDYEQYF
>TRBJ2-7|-|once|TRBV5-6
TGTGCCAGCAGCTTGTCGGGTATAACCTACGAGCAGTACTTC
CASSLSGITYEQYF
>TRBJ2-3|-|-|TRBV7-9
TGTGCCAGCAGCTCCACCTGGTCCACAGATACGCAGTATTTT
CASSSTWSTDTQYF
>TRBJ2-1|TRBD2|-|TRBV15
TGTGCCACCAGCAGAGATCTAGCGGGAGGTAAGAATGAGCAGTTCTTC
CATSRDLAGGKNEQFF
>TRBJ2-3|TRBD1|-|TRBV4-3
TGCGCCAGCAGCCCTAACCGGGACAGGGGAATAGATACGCAGTATTTT
CASSPNRDRGIDTQYF
>TRBJ1-2|TRBD1|-|TRBV2
TGTGCCAGCAGGGCTCCGGGACAGGGGGCTTCTGGCTACACCTTC
CASRAPGQGASGYTF
>TRBJ2-7|-|once|TRBV30
TGTGCCTGGAGTGTCGCCCCCGGAGGGAGTGGCTCCTACGAGCAGTACTTC
CAWSVAPGGSGSYEQYF
>TRBJ2-7|TRBD1|-|TRBV10-2
TGCGCCAGCAGTGAGCGACAGGGTGTCTCCTACGAGCAGTACTTC
CASSERQGVSYEQYF
>TRBJ1-2|-|-|TRBV10-3
TGTGCCATCAGCGAAGGCAAAGGCGGCAGGGGCCTGGGTGGCTACACCTTC
CAISEGKGGRGLGGYTF
>TRBJ2-6|-|-|TRBV7-9
TGTGCCAGCAGCCTGGGAGACTCTGGGGCCAACGTCCTGACTTTC
CASSLGDSGANVLTF
>TRBJ2-3|-|-|TRBV4-1
TGCGCCAGCAGCCAAGGTCCCGGTCGGGTTACAGATACGCAGTATTTT
CASSQGPGRVTDTQYF
>TRBJ2-3|-|-|TRBV7-3
TGTGCCAGCAGCTCGGTCGGGCTTAGAGGCGATACGCAGTATTTT
CASSSVGLRGDTQYF
>TRBJ2-1|-|-|TRBV11-3
TGTGCCAGCAGCTTCAACTCCTACAATGAGCAGTTCTTC
CASSFNSYNEQFF
>TRBJ2-7|-|-|TRBV11-2
TGTGCCAGCAGCAAGGACGGAACCAGCTCCTACGAGCAGTACTTC
CASSKDGTSSYEQYF
>TRBJ2-5|-|-|TRBV27
TGTGCCAGCAGTCTCACCGGGACTCAAGAGACCCAGTACTTC
CASSLTGTQETQYF
>TRBJ2-3|-|-|TRBV28
TGTGCCAGCAGTTTATTCTGGGGGGCAGACACAGATACGCAGTATTTT
CASSLFWGADTDTQYF
>TRBJ2-3|-|-|TRBV7-8
TGTGCCAGCAAAGGGACAGATACGCAGTATTTT
CASKGTDTQYF
>TRBJ2-5|TRBD1|-|TRBV5-1
TGCGCCAGCAGCTCCGGGACAGGGGAAGAGACCCAGTACTTC
CASSSGTGEETQYF
>TRBJ2-3|-|-|TRBV6-1
TGTGCCAGCGTTAAGGGATCTGTTGAGGCAGATACGCAGTATTTT
CASVKGSVEADTQYF
>TRBJ2-3|TRBD2|-|TRBV2
TGTGCCAGCAGTGGACTAGCCCAAAGCACAGATACGCAGTATTTT
CASSGLAQSTDTQYF
>TRBJ2-3|-|-|TRBV6-5
TGTGCCAGCAGTTACGACCGGGAGCATCTCACAGATACGCAGTATTTT
CASSYDREHLTDTQYF
>TRBJ1-6|TRBD1|once|TRBV9
TGTGCCAGCAGCGTAGCAGGGGGAAGATCACCCCTCCACTTT
CASSVAGGRSPLHF
>TRBJ2-3|-|-|TRBV28
TGTGCCAGCAGCCCTCGTTTATTCCAATTCACAGATACGCAGTATTTT
CASSPRLFQFTDTQYF
>TRBJ2-7|-|-|TRBV5-4
TGTGCCAGCAGTCAAACAGGGTCGGACGAGCAGTACTTC
CASSQTGSDEQYF
>TRBJ2-3|TRBD1|-|TRBV5-1
TGCGCCAGCAGCTTCCCCGGGGGACAGGTTAGCCGGGACCCCTCAGATACGCAGTATTTT
CASSFPGGQVSRDPSDTQYF
>TRBJ1-5|-|-|TRBV15
TGTGCCACCAGCAGAGATAATCAGCCCCAGCATTTT
CATSRDNQPQHF
>TRBJ2-3|-|-|TRBV9
TGTGCCAGCAGCGTAAAGGGGACGAGCACAGATACGCAGTATTTT
CASSVKGTSTDTQYF
>TRBJ2-7|-|-|TRBV18
TGTGCCAGCTCACTTGCCCCGAGGAGCCTCCAAAGGCCCTACGAGCAGTACTTC
CASSLAPRSLQRPYEQYF
>TRBJ2-3|-|-|TRBV6-1
TGTGCCAGCAGTGGCTTGAGGACACCTATATCAGATACGCAGTATTTT
CASSGLRTPISDTQYF
>TRBJ2-7|TRBD1|-|TRBV7-9
TGTGCCAGCAGCTTTGGACAGGTGCCCGAGCAGTACTTC
CASSFGQVPEQYF
>TRBJ2-7|-|-|TRBV11-2
TGTGCCAGCAGCTTGTGGAGCGGGTACGAGCAGTACTTC
CASSLWSGYEQYF
>TRBJ2-1|TRBD2|once|TRBV5-1
TGCGCCAGCAGCTTTATAGCGGGAGAAGGAAATGAGCAGTTCTTC
CASSFIAGEGNEQFF